Sequencing of this T cell receptor beta chain was carried out in a study of technical replicates of blood from a few donors. V was clipped by 6 bases and J by 2 bases; unmatched bases: 5. Germline V CDR1 and CDR2: SNHLY, FYNNEI. The CDR3 is made up of 16 amino acids. Some clones are missing from TCRdb's copy, which holds only in-frame ones; the method was immunoSEQ multiplex PCR. The sample has some 13,000 clones, roughly 84% seen once; the top ten hold roughly 10%. The rearrangement uses TRBV2 and TRBJ2-3, with 13 bases fitting TRBD2. This sequence originates from a human donor in good health. The sequencing sample was made of PBMCs. DNA for the CDR3: TGTGCCAGCAGCATGGGACTAGCGGGATACACAGATACGCAGTATTTT. Residues: CASSMGLAGYTDTQYF. The variable domain in full, completed from reference TRBV2 and TRBJ2-3, reads EPEVTQTPSHQVTQMGQEVILRCVPISNHLYFYWYRQILGQKVEFLVSFYNNEISEKSEIFDDQFSVERPDGSNFTLKIRSTKLEDSAMYFCASSMGLAGYTDTQYFGPGTRLTVL.